This entry describes one T cell receptor (beta chain). This clone was detected only a few times. Its antigen is unknown. No base qualities exist here, and no much larger clone lies one base off it. This sample is drawn from a study of blood T cell repertoires in COVID-19 (dated by TCRdb to the early 2020s). As for the study more broadly: The collaborator samples originated in the United States, Italy and Spain and spanned the acute and convalescent phases of COVID-19. Samples were obtained from the ongoing ImmuneRACE study (first 160 participants) and from about 1,300 subjects provided by 6 global collaborators. The sample metadata nearly always contained a de-identified subject ID, COVID-19 status, age in years and sex. The prospective study material was composed of cDNA or gDNA derived from T cells, B-cell-depleted T cells, or PBMCs. Deeply sampled blood TCRbeta repertoires from subjects exposed to, actively infected with, or recovered from COVID-19 were included in the dataset. A freely available public database, intended as a resource for researchers studying the immune response to SARS-CoV-2, is where the repertoires were released. HLA class I and class II types, where available, came from metadata supplied by the sample provider rather than from assay-based typing.

TCRbeta CDR3 regions were amplified from genomic DNA by means of the immunoSEQ Assay, a bias-controlled multiplex PCR. The authors' pipeline ran thus. The number of nucleated cells in each sample was estimated from the amplification of reference gene primers within the assay. To quantify the absolute abundance of each unique TCRbeta CDR3 rearrangement, sequence reads were collapsed and filtered. For each sample, productive Simpson clonality was calculated as the square root of Simpson's diversity index across productive rearrangements. TCRdb retrieved this table from immuneACCESS and kept in-frame rearrangements only. Not all clones are present; in checked studies, unresolved V genes account for under half, and no reason is known for the remainder. That table supplies the V and J calls and clone size; D and trimming were determined from the DNA. This sample gives about 390,000 clones in total; more than 70% of them show up just once. Together, the top ten hold 2% to 2.5% of the sample.

In Seattle, one collaborating source enrolled patients while the infection was active and tracked those patients longitudinally over the course of disease. Whole blood was collected in K2EDTA tubes by collaborating institutions according to the institutions' own protocols. For TCRbeta analysis, collaborators shipped samples in one of three forms: frozen whole blood, isolated PBMCs, or DNA extracted from either of those sample types. What the research found in general, with its limitations: The quantity of clinical and demographic metadata differed by source and by participant and was supplied without curation.

Material: peripheral blood. The clonotype originates from a woman aged 60-75 years with COVID-19, enrolled during active disease.

The sequenced DNA is TGTGCCAGCACCTTAGACAGAAGCTCTGGAAACACCATATATTTT. Translated, it gives CASTLDRSSGNTIYF. The sequence links TRBV6-5 to TRBJ1-3; 5 matching bases give a weak D call of TRBD1. The CDR3 holds 15 amino acids from the cysteine to the phenylalanine. The sequence is cut down to CDR3 DNA, 45 bases in frame from base 1. Sequences MNHEY (CDR1) and SVGAGI (CDR2) are obtained from the germline V gene. V lost 7 bases and J lost 0 bases; the stretch between them is 13 bases long.